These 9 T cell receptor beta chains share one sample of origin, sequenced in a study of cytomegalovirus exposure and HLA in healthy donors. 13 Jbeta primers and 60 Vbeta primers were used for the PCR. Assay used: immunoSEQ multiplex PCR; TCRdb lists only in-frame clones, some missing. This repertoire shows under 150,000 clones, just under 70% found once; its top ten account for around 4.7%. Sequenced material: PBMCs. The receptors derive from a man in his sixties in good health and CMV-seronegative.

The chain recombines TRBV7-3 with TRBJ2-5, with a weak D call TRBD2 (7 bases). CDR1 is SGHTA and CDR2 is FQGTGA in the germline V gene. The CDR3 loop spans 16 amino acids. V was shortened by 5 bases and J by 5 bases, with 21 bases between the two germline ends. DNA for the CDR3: TGTGCCAGCAGCCCCCGGGGGGCCCGCGGAGTGGAGACCCAGTACTTC. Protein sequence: CASSPRGARGVETQYF.

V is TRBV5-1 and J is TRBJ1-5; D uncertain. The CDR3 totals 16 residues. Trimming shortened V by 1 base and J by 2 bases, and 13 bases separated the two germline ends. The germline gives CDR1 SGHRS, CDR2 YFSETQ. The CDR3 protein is CASSLRPDFGNQPQHF. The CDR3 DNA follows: TGCGCCAGCAGCTTGAGGCCCGACTTTGGCAATCAGCCCCAGCATTTT.

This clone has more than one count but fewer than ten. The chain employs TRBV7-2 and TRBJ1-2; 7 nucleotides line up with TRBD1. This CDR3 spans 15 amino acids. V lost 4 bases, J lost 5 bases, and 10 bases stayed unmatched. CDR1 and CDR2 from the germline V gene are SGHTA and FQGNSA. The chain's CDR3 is CASSYFKGQKYGYTF. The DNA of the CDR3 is TGTGCCAGCAGCTATTTTAAGGGACAGAAGTATGGCTACACCTTC.

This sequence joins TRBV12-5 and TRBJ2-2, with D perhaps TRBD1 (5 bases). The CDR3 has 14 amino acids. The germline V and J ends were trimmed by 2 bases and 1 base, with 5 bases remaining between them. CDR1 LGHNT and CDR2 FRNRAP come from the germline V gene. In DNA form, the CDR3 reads TGTGCTAGTGGTTTGAGGGGGAACACCGGGGAGCTGTTTTTT. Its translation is CASGLRGNTGELFF.

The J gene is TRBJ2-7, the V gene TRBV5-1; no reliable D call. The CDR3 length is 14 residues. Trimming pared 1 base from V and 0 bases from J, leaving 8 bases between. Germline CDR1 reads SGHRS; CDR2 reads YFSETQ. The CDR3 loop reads CASSLSGSSYEQYF. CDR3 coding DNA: TGCGCCAGCAGCTTGTCAGGAAGCTCCTACGAGCAGTACTTC.

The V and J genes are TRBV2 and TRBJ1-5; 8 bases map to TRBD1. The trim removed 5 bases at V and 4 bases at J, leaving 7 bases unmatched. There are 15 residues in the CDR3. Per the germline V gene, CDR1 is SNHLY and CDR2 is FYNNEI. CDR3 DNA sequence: TGTGCCAGCAGTCGCCAGGGGGCCGCTAATCAGCCCCAGCATTTT. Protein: CASSRQGAANQPQHF.

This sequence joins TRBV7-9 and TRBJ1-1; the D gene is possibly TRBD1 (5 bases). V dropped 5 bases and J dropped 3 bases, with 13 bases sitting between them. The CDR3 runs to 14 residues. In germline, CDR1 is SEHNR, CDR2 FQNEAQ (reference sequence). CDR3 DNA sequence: TGTGCCAGCAGCCGAACGACAGTCGACACTGAAGCTTTCTTT. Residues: CASSRTTVDTEAFF.

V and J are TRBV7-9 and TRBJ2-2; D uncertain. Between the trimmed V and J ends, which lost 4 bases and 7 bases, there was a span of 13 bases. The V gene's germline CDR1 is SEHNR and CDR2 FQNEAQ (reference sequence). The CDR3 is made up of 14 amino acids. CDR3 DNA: TGTGCCAGCAGCTCCTCCTACTTGCTCGGGGAGCTGTTTTTT. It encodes CASSSSYLLGELFF.

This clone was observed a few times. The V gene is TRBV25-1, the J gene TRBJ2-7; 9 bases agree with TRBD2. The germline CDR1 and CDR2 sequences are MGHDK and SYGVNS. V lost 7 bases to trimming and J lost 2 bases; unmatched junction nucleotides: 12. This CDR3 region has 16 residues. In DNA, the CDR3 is TGTGCCAGCAAAAAAAGGGTGACTAGCGGCACCTACGAGCAGTACTTC. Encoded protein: CASKKRVTSGTYEQYF.